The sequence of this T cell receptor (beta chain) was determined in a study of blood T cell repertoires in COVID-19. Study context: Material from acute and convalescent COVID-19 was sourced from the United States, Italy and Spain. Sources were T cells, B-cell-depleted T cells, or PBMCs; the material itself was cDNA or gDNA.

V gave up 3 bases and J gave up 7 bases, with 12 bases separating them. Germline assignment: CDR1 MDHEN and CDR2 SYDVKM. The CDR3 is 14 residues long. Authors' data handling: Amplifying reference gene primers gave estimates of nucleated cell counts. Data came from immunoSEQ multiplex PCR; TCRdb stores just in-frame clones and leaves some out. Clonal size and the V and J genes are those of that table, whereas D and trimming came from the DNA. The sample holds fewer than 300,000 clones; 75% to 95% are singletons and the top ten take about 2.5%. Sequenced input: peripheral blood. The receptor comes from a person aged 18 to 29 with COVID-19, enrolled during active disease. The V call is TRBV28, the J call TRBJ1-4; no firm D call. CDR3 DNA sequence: TGTGCCAGCAGTTTTTTATGGGGAGGTGAAAAACTGTTTTTT. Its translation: CASSFLWGGEKLFF.